This entry concerns a single T cell receptor beta chain. Individuals aged roughly 18 to 95 years were recruited from about two dozen US areas. Per the original data handling: Researchers report that nucleated cell counts were estimated from reference gene primer amplification. The assay was immunoSEQ multiplex PCR, and TCRdb's table has in-frame clones only and misses some. V, J and clone size reflect that table, while D and trimming were determined from the DNA. The data hold 250,000 to 300,000 clones, with around 90% observed a single time. The data were taken from a study of blood T cell repertoires in COVID-19. Background on the study: Nucleic acid was either cDNA or gDNA, and it came from T cells, B-cell-depleted T cells, or PBMCs.

Trimming took 7 bases from V and 7 from J; bases not matched to a gene: 7. CDR3 length equals 13 residues. The germline gives CDR1 WSHSY, CDR2 SAAADI. The sequencing input was PBMCs or T cells enriched from blood (not recorded which). The TCR sequence derives from a middle-aged woman who had recovered from COVID-19. This chain uses TRBV10-2 with TRBJ2-3; 8 bases line up with TRBD2. CDR3 region: CASNPGLGYTQYF. The CDR3 DNA follows: TGCGCCAGCAACCCGGGACTAGGGTATACGCAGTATTTT.